A selection of T cell receptor beta chains follows, all from one sample in a study of PD-1 blockade in classical Hodgkin lymphoma. The repertoire was sequenced with immunoSEQ multiplex PCR; TCRdb's copy has only in-frame clones and lacks some. There are 15,000 to 20,000 clones in the sample; roughly 82% occur only once, and roughly a quarter lies in the top ten. The sample in question was peripheral blood mononuclear cells (PBMCs), obtained before the second cycle of nivolumab. The receptors shown here come from a human donor with classical Hodgkin lymphoma. Each CDR3 is given without its conserved first and last residue. The order of the fields is V gene, J gene, clone size, CDR3 protein. Some rows have no size entry. The others give once, few or many, or a class for an expanded clone.

v_gene: TRBV19
j_gene: TRBJ1-5
abundance: NA
CDR3aa: ASDRGLGNQPQH

v_gene: TRBV5-1
j_gene: TRBJ2-5
abundance: NA
CDR3aa: ASRRGLQETQY

v_gene: TRBV4-3
j_gene: TRBJ1-1
abundance: NA
CDR3aa: ASSQDHSVEAF

v_gene: TRBV6-1
j_gene: TRBJ2-1
abundance: NA
CDR3aa: AISSGDTNEQF

v_gene: TRBV11-2
j_gene: TRBJ1-1
abundance: once
CDR3aa: ASSAGVDTEAF

v_gene: TRBV2
j_gene: TRBJ2-3
abundance: NA
CDR3aa: ASRPGTQKADTQY

v_gene: TRBV5-4
j_gene: TRBJ2-6
abundance: once
CDR3aa: ASSSAGANVLT

v_gene: TRBV6-6
j_gene: TRBJ1-4
abundance: NA
CDR3aa: ASRSRTGLEKLF

v_gene: TRBV2
j_gene: TRBJ2-3
abundance: NA
CDR3aa: ASSPGGQQDTQY

v_gene: TRBV6-1
j_gene: TRBJ2-7
abundance: NA
CDR3aa: ASFTRDRTYEQY

v_gene: TRBV6-5
j_gene: TRBJ1-5
abundance: NA
CDR3aa: ASTEVGGIKPQH

v_gene: TRBV5-6
j_gene: TRBJ1-3
abundance: NA
CDR3aa: ASLQGPLSGNTIY

v_gene: TRBV18
j_gene: TRBJ2-3
abundance: NA
CDR3aa: ASSPRTDRDTQY

v_gene: TRBV5-6
j_gene: TRBJ2-3
abundance: NA
CDR3aa: ASSRLDRGLTDTQY

v_gene: TRBV5-4
j_gene: TRBJ1-2
abundance: medium-sized
CDR3aa: ASSLDGTGGFSST

v_gene: TRBV27
j_gene: TRBJ2-7
abundance: medium-sized
CDR3aa: ASSTETGHEQY

v_gene: TRBV7-3
j_gene: TRBJ2-7
abundance: few
CDR3aa: ASSPGVGSPQY

v_gene: TRBV5-4
j_gene: TRBJ2-2
abundance: NA
CDR3aa: ASSTQGLQYTGELF

v_gene: TRBV10-3
j_gene: TRBJ2-3
abundance: NA
CDR3aa: AISESSGLAGATDTQY

v_gene: TRBV10-3
j_gene: TRBJ2-3
abundance: few
CDR3aa: AISESVATDTQY

v_gene: TRBV5-4
j_gene: TRBJ1-1
abundance: NA
CDR3aa: ASSLTPSMNTEAF

v_gene: TRBV9
j_gene: TRBJ1-3
abundance: few
CDR3aa: ASSTQRTASGNTIY

v_gene: TRBV6-1
j_gene: TRBJ2-5
abundance: NA
CDR3aa: ASRSSGGMQETQY

v_gene: TRBV7-3
j_gene: TRBJ2-3
abundance: few
CDR3aa: ASTDSPGFRADTQY

v_gene: TRBV7-3
j_gene: TRBJ2-1
abundance: NA
CDR3aa: ASSLSGTTGLYEQF

v_gene: TRBV5-1
j_gene: TRBJ1-5
abundance: NA
CDR3aa: ASSPSGQGTGQPQH